This T cell receptor beta chain emerged from a study of neurological immune-mediated disorders. V lost 7 bases and J lost 6, with 12 bases in between. Looked up from germline, CDR1 is MNHNS and CDR2 is SASEGT. The length of the CDR3 is 13 residues. This clonotype came up many times. TCRdb itself ran the 5' RACE reads through MiXCR, one entry per CDR3 protein. The profile covers about 30,000 distinct CDR3 sequences, with roughly 15% appearing a single time and roughly 27% taken by the ten largest. The specimen sequenced was PBMCs. This TCR was sampled from a man aged 65-85 years in good health. This chain connects TRBV6-1 to TRBJ2-2, with D unclear. The DNA of the CDR3 is TGTGCCAGCACCCCTTGGCGTCCCGGGGAGCTGTTTTTT. Encoded protein: CASTPWRPGELFF.